This T cell receptor beta chain was obtained from a study of T cell repertoires in cytomegalovirus infection (dated by TCRdb to the late 2010s). Study-level background: The peptide stimulations were aimed at well-studied HLA-B-restricted epitopes as well as recently identified HLA-C-restricted CMV epitopes, whose presentation resists viral immunomodulation. Because public TCR beta signatures pointed to carriage of CMV infection together with the matching HLA type, the HLA type of each donor mattered for the analysis.

Per the germline V gene, MNHEY is the CDR1 and SVGEGT is the CDR2. CDR3 length: 17 amino acids, cysteine to phenylalanine. Just the 51-base CDR3 DNA is kept, in frame starting at base 1. The germline V and J ends show losses of 2 bases and 0 bases respectively, and no gene match explains 5 bases of the junction. Per the publication, the treatment or condition label means: in vitro stimulation with specific CMV peptide epitopes to enrich CMV-specific T cells. The sample was run on an Illumina HiSeq 1500. The raw public data were reprocessed by TCRdb itself: fastp quality trimming at Q25, MiXCR clonotype calling, in-frame beta chains only. Rows are unified per CDR3 protein, each entry keeping the most common DNA and genes. The sample includes some 920,000 distinct CDR3 sequences, with more than 25% observed a single time. More than 12% of the sample is taken by the ten largest. Overall results and qualifications from the work: In both this cohort and an independent cohort of some 350 donors, the cumulative frequency of public TCR beta family members distinguished carriers of CMV infection plus the relevant HLA type. The ex vivo response was dominated by HLA-C-restricted CMV-specific TCR beta clonotypes, which also provided the single most frequent clonotype in two of eight donors.

Concerning this clonotype: The target of this receptor is not known. No per-base quality is available; no much larger clone lies one base away.

This clonotype originated in a human donor in good health (CMV status not recorded). Some clones in this sample may be carry-over from other donors' samples. Sequenced here: cultured CD8+ T cells from PBMCs, sampled from culture after CMV antigen stimulation. The chain employs TRBV6-2 or TRBV6-3 and TRBJ2-2; TRBD1 fits 8 bases in the junction. The CDR3 reads as follows: CASSYLGQATNTGELFF. The nucleotide sequence reads TGTGCCAGCAGTTACCTGGGACAGGCGACGAACACCGGGGAGCTGTTTTTT.